The 32 T cell receptor beta chains reported below all come from one sample, sequenced in a study of T cells in Graves' hyperthyroidism and ophthalmopathy. The TCR beta CDR3 regions underwent amplification using RNA transcripts as the source. Carried out on the TCR CDR3, a first-round RT-PCR used the HTBI primer set. TCRdb re-analysed the multiplex PCR reads in MiXCR, keeping a single row per CDR3 protein. This sample has about 500,000 distinct CDR3 sequences, with 14% found just once. Sample: blood. Receptors originate from a woman under 30 with Graves' hyperthyroidism.

This clonotype has a count of ten or more. The V gene is TRBV12-3 or TRBV12-4, the J gene TRBJ2-7, with 7 bases that match TRBD1. This CDR3 comprises 14 residues. Trimming cost V 6 bases and J 3 bases; bases outside gene matches: 8. This chain's CDR3 is CASSFRDRDYEQYF. The DNA of the CDR3 is TGTGCCAGCAGCTTCCGGGACAGAGACTACGAGCAGTACTTC.

The CDR3 coding sequence is TGTGCCAGCGACGGGTTCGGGACGGGCGGCACAGATACGCAGTATTTT. It specifies CASDGFGTGGTDTQYF. This sequence joins TRBV7-9 and TRBJ2-3; either TRBD1 or TRBD2 may fit D (5 bases each). Looked up from germline, CDR1 is SEHNR and CDR2 is FQNEAQ (reference sequence). This CDR3 contains 16 residues. V was shortened by 8 bases and J by 1 base, with 19 bases between the two germline ends. The full variable domain, its missing parts supplied by reference TRBV7-9 and TRBJ2-3, is DTGVSQNPRHKITKRGQNVTFRCDPISEHNRLYWYRQTLGQGPEFLTYFQNEAQLEKSRLLSDRFSAERPKGSFSTLEIQRTEQGDSAMYLCASDGFGTGGTDTQYFGPGTRLTVL.

A few counts support this clonotype. The chain links TRBV19 to TRBJ1-5; D is ambiguous. This CDR3 has 15 amino acids. The V end lost 5 bases, the J end lost 0 bases, and 11 bases lay between the germline ends. Germline V gene sequence: CDR1 LNHDA, CDR2 SQIVND (reference sequence). The DNA of the CDR3 is TGTGCCAGTAGTTGGGAGGATATTAGCAATCAGCCCCAGCATTTT. Translated: CASSWEDISNQPQHF.

The rearrangement joins TRBV13 to TRBJ2-7; TRBD1 matches at 8 bases. This CDR3 comprises 15 residues. V lost 5 bases, J lost 3 bases, and 9 bases stayed unmatched. Germline values: CDR1 PRHDT, CDR2 FYEKMQ (reference sequence). This CDR3 is CASSGTGGTNYEQYF. The CDR3 DNA reads as TGTGCCAGCAGCGGGACAGGAGGAACGAACTACGAGCAGTACTTC. Filled out from reference TRBV13 and TRBJ2-7, the complete variable domain reads AAGVIQSPRHLIKEKRETATLKCYPIPRHDTVYWYQQGPGQDPQFLISFYEKMQSDKGSIPDRFSAQQFSDYHSELNMSSLELGDSALYFCASSGTGGTNYEQYFGPGTRLTVT.

The sample holds many counts of this clonotype. The chain employs TRBV7-8 and TRBJ1-2; the D is unclear. V lost 9 bases and J lost 4, with 21 bases in between. Germline V gives CDR1 SGHVS, CDR2 FQNEAQ. The CDR3 loop spans 15 amino acids. The chain's CDR3 is CASTRRGSRRYGYTF. CDR3 nucleotide sequence: TGTGCCAGTACCCGACGAGGGAGTCGTCGCTATGGCTACACCTTC.

In this sample, this clonotype turned up many times. V gene TRBV6-5 combines with J gene TRBJ2-2, with 10 bases lining up with TRBD1. Germline values: CDR1 MNHEY, CDR2 SVGAGI. Trimming cost V 6 bases and J 6 bases; bases outside gene matches: 10. This CDR3 is built from 16 residues. CDR3 DNA: TGTGCCAGCAGATTACCCGGGACAGGGGCCTCCGGGGAGCTGTTTTTT. Translated: CASRLPGTGASGELFF.

At least ten counts were recorded for this clonotype. The chain recombines TRBV18 with TRBJ1-5; tentative D call: TRBD1 (5 bases). The germline V and J ends were trimmed by 5 bases and 7 bases, with 12 bases remaining between them. The germline gives CDR1 KGHSH, CDR2 LQKENI. The CDR3 contains 13 residues. The CDR3 DNA reads as TGTGCCAGCTCAGCAGGGTCGATACAGCCCCAGCATTTT. It translates to CASSAGSIQPQHF.

Only a few counts were recorded for this clonotype. CDR3 nucleotide sequence: TGTGCCAGTGGCCCCCAACAGGGGGACTATGGCTACACCTTC. Translation gives CASGPQQGDYGYTF. V usage is TRBV19 and J usage is TRBJ1-2; TRBD1 matches at 8 bases. Germline V CDR1 and CDR2: LNHDA, SQIVND (reference sequence). The CDR3 spans 14 residues. J was trimmed by 3 bases and V by 8 bases; bases with no gene match: 8.

This clonotype has a handful of counts. One junction end disagrees with the germline gene, perhaps due to a read error. The chain combines TRBV12-3 or TRBV12-4 with TRBJ1-5; D uncertain. The CDR3 totals 13 residues. Here the CDR3 DNA reads TGTGCCAGTAGTTTTGGGCGGTTTGGACCCCAGCATTTT. Translated: CASSFGRFGPQHF.

This clonotype was counted many times. The chain has TRBV18 and TRBJ1-5; D gene uncertain. Trimming pared 2 bases from V and 4 bases from J, leaving 6 bases between. This CDR3 region has 13 residues. Per germline, CDR1 KGHSH and CDR2 LQKENI. CDR3 sequence reads: CASSPSPNQPQHF. CDR3 coding DNA: TGTGCCAGCTCACCATCCCCGAATCAGCCCCAGCATTTT. Full variable domain (remainder filled in from reference TRBV18 and TRBJ1-5): NAGVMQNPRHLVRRRGQEARLRCSPMKGHSHVYWYRQLPEEGLKFMVYLQKENIIDESGMPKERFSAEFPKEGPSILRIQQVVRGDSAAYFCASSPSPNQPQHFGDGTRLSIL.

There are many counts of this clonotype. The chain links TRBV5-5 to TRBJ2-3; perhaps TRBD1 as D (7 bases). V shed 0 bases and J shed 5 bases, with 13 bases lying between them. Per the germline V gene, CDR1 is SGHKS and CDR2 is YYEKEE (reference sequence). The CDR3 runs 15 residues. CDR3 DNA: TGTGCCAGCAGCTTGGAGGCAGGGGGGAAAGATACGCAGTATTTT. This sequence encodes CASSLEAGGKDTQYF.

This clonotype was seen many times. The chain recombines TRBV11-2 with TRBJ2-5, with D possibly matching TRBD1 (6 bases). Germline V CDR1 and CDR2: SGHAT, FQNNGV. The length of the CDR3 is 15 residues. With 3 bases removed from V and 1 base from J, the gap between germline ends came to 12 bases. This CDR3 is CASSLYATGQETQYF. The CDR3 bases are TGTGCCAGCAGCTTGTACGCGACAGGCCAAGAGACCCAGTACTTC.

This sequence joins TRBV6-2 or TRBV6-3 and TRBJ1-1; D not resolved. V was trimmed by 5 bases and J by 3 bases, leaving 16 bases between them. Germline CDR1 reads MNHEY; CDR2 reads SVGEGT. CDR3 length equals 15 residues. CDR3: CASSDSTELYTEAFF. CDR3 DNA sequence: TGTGCCAGCAGTGATTCGACGGAACTTTACACTGAAGCTTTCTTT.

This clonotype came up many times. This chain joins TRBV11-2 and TRBJ2-1; 9 nucleotides agree with TRBD2. Germline V gene lookup returns CDR1 SGHAT and CDR2 FQNNGV. The CDR3 has 14 residues. Germline trimming cut 10 bases from V and 2 bases from J; bases unmatched to any gene: 6. CDR3 nucleotides: TGTGCCACCTGCCTAGCGGGGCCCTACAATGAGCAGTTCTTC. Its protein product is CATCLAGPYNEQFF.

This clonotype came up many times. V usage is TRBV20-1 and J usage is TRBJ1-1, with TRBD1 matching 7 bases. V was clipped by 6 bases and J by 2 bases; unmatched bases: 6. This CDR3 has 13 amino acids. Germline V gene data show CDR1 as DFQATT and CDR2 as SNEGSKA (reference sequence). CDR3 DNA sequence: TGCAGTGCCCCGGGACAGCTAAACACTGAAGCTTTCTTT. Translating gives CSAPGQLNTEAFF.

The sample holds many counts of this clonotype. The chain links TRBV27 to TRBJ2-5; 9 bases are shared with TRBD2. V shed 4 bases, J shed 4 bases, and the junction held 10 bases outside the gene matches. Germline lookup yields CDR1 MNHEY and CDR2 SMNVEV (reference sequence). This CDR3 is 16 amino acids long. The CDR3 here is CASSSWSSGKGETQYF. As DNA, the CDR3 is TGTGCCAGCAGTTCTTGGTCTAGCGGGAAGGGAGAGACCCAGTACTTC.

This clonotype was seen repeatedly, ten times or more. The chain recombines TRBV27 with TRBJ2-1, with D unresolved. This CDR3 comprises 15 residues. Deletions cut 3 bases from V and 1 base from J, with 10 bases between. CDR1 is MNHEY, CDR2 SMNVEV, per germline (reference sequence). Here the CDR3 reads CASSLPHKSYNEQFF. The CDR3 coding sequence is TGTGCCAGCAGTTTGCCCCACAAATCCTACAATGAGCAGTTCTTC.

This clonotype showed up many times. This chain connects TRBV27 to TRBJ2-1; TRBD1 is a possible D gene (5 bases). V was clipped by 2 bases and J by 8 bases, with 16 bases between them. The CDR3 is made up of 15 amino acids. Looked up from germline, CDR1 is MNHEY and CDR2 is SMNVEV (reference sequence). The DNA for the CDR3 is TGTGCCAGCAGTTTAAAACACCCAAGGGGCGATGAGCAGTTCTTC. Protein: CASSLKHPRGDEQFF.

This clonotype was observed at least ten times. Here the CDR3 reads CASSLARGELFF. The CDR3 nucleotides are TGCGCCAGCAGCTTGGCCCGCGGGGAGCTGTTTTTT. The chain joins TRBV5-1 to TRBJ2-2; D unclear. CDR3 length equals 12 residues. V shed 0 bases and J shed 7 bases, with 4 bases lying between them. Per germline, CDR1 SGHRS and CDR2 YFSETQ.

The chain has TRBV9 and TRBJ2-2, with 9 bases fitting TRBD2. The germline V gene has CDR1 SGDLS and CDR2 YYNGEE. V dropped 0 bases and J dropped 4; count of bases not matched to a gene: 4. The CDR3 loop spans 16 amino acids. CDR3 bases: TGTGCCAGCAGCGTAGCGGGGACTAGCCTCACCGGGGAGCTGTTTTTT. It specifies CASSVAGTSLTGELFF.

V usage is TRBV27 and J usage is TRBJ1-5; 9 bases are a match to TRBD1. Germline V lookup: CDR1 MNHEY, CDR2 SMNVEV (reference sequence). The CDR3 extends over 14 amino acids. The V gene end was trimmed by 7 bases and the J gene end by 4 bases; junction bases not matched to a gene: 5. The CDR3 region is CASTKTGGNQPQHF. Here the CDR3 DNA reads TGTGCCAGCACCAAGACAGGGGGTAATCAGCCCCAGCATTTT.

This clonotype was recorded many times. The genes are TRBV3-1 and TRBJ1-2; D call uncertain. This CDR3 spans 13 amino acids. Germline V lookup: CDR1 LGHDT, CDR2 YNNKEL (reference sequence). The ends were cut back, 0 bases at V and 4 bases at J, with 6 bases in the middle. The CDR3 reads CASSQDSPYGYTF. CDR3 nucleotide sequence: TGTGCCAGCAGCCAAGACAGCCCCTATGGCTACACCTTC.

This clonotype was seen a few times. The genes are TRBV4-1 and TRBJ2-5; 13 bases line up with TRBD2. The V segment lost 3 bases and the J segment 5 bases; nucleotides outside the gene matches: 15. Looked up from germline, CDR1 is MGHRA and CDR2 is YSYEKL. The CDR3 is made up of 19 amino acids. CDR3 coding DNA: TGCGCCAGCAGCCATCATAAGACTAGCGGGAGGATATCTGGGGAGACCCAGTACTTC. Translation gives CASSHHKTSGRISGETQYF.

The chain is built from TRBV20-1 and TRBJ1-5, with 8 bases identical to TRBD1. Germline CDR1 and CDR2: DFQATT and SNEGSKA (reference sequence). CDR3 length equals 17 residues. The J segment lost 7 bases and the V segment lost 2 bases, leaving 16 bases of the junction unmatched. The CDR3 sequence: CSARPSGDRGFKQPQHF. Written as DNA, the CDR3 is TGCAGTGCTAGACCCAGTGGAGACAGGGGTTTTAAACAGCCCCAGCATTTT.

This clonotype was seen at least ten times. The chain is built from TRBV30 and TRBJ2-1; no clear D gene. V was clipped by 8 bases and J by 6 bases, with 11 bases between them. Germline values: CDR1 GTSNPN, CDR2 SVGIG (reference sequence). The CDR3 contains 11 residues. The CDR3 DNA sequence: TGTGCCCAACTCCACCGCAATGAGCAGTTCTTC. It yields the protein CAQLHRNEQFF.

There are many counts of this clonotype. The chain uses TRBV11-2 and TRBJ1-3, with 9 nucleotides matching TRBD1. The germline V gene encodes CDR1 SGHAT and CDR2 FQNNGV. CDR3 size: 19 residues. The V and J ends lost 5 bases and 0 bases, in that order; junction bases with no gene match: 14. The CDR3 bases are TGTGCCAGCAGCCTAGGGGGACCGGGACAGGGATTCTCTGGAAACACCATATATTTT. Translating it yields CASSLGGPGQGFSGNTIYF.

Many counts were recorded for this clonotype. The chain uses TRBV12-3 or TRBV12-4 and TRBJ2-7, with 7 bases fitting TRBD2. The CDR3 totals 17 residues. V shed 4 bases, J shed 3 bases, and the junction held 15 bases outside the gene matches. This CDR3 reads CASSSASGPLGGYEQYV. In DNA form, the CDR3 reads TGTGCCAGCAGTTCCGCTAGCGGTCCCCTCGGAGGCTACGAGCAGTACGTC.

This clonotype was detected ten times or more. CDR3 sequence reads: CASSANSGGNEQFF. CDR3 sequence (DNA): TGCGCCAGCAGCGCCAACTCAGGGGGCAATGAGCAGTTCTTC. V and J are TRBV5-1 and TRBJ2-1, with 7 bases that match TRBD1. Per the germline V gene, CDR1 is SGHRS and CDR2 is YFSETQ. This CDR3 spans 14 amino acids. V lost 4 bases, J lost 6 bases, and 7 bases stayed unmatched.

V gene TRBV18 combines with J gene TRBJ2-2, with D tentatively TRBD1 (5 bases). Trimming removed 4 bases from V and 1 base from J, with 10 bases in between. This CDR3 is built from 15 residues. Germline CDR1 reads KGHSH; CDR2 reads LQKENI. CDR3 sequence: CASSLPDRNTGELFF. For the CDR3, the DNA is TGTGCCAGCTCACTACCAGACAGGAACACCGGGGAGCTGTTTTTT.

This clonotype occurred a few times. The rearrangement links TRBV14 to TRBJ2-5; 8 bases agree with TRBD2. The CDR3 length is 15 residues. Trimming took 4 bases from V and 5 from J; bases not matched to a gene: 9. Germline V gene sequence: CDR1 SGHDN, CDR2 FVKESK. DNA for the CDR3: TGTGCCAGCAGCCGGCACGGCGGGAGGATGGAGACCCAGTACTTC. Residues: CASSRHGGRMETQYF.

This clonotype showed up many times. The V gene is TRBV19, the J gene TRBJ2-7; 7 bases agree with TRBD2. In germline, CDR1 is LNHDA, CDR2 SQIVND (reference sequence). V shed 1 base, J shed 2 bases, and the junction held 2 bases outside the gene matches. This CDR3 comprises 14 residues. The CDR3 bases are TGTGCCAGTAGTATAGCGGGAGGCCCCTACGAGCAGTACTTC. It translates to CASSIAGGPYEQYF.

The V and J genes are TRBV5-4 and TRBJ1-1, with D perhaps TRBD1 (6 bases). The V end was cut by 4 bases, the J end by 4 bases, with 17 bases between. This CDR3 is 15 amino acids long. Germline CDR1 is SGHNT and CDR2 is YYREEE (reference sequence). The chain's CDR3 is CASSPGGQGITEAFF. DNA for the CDR3: TGTGCCAGCAGCCCGGGAGGGCAGGGGATCACTGAAGCTTTCTTT.